Each of the 2 T cell receptor beta chains below was sequenced from the same sample in a study of blood T cell repertoires in COVID-19. TCRdb's table, derived via immunoSEQ multiplex PCR, lists solely in-frame clones and lacks some. The sample has about 59,000 clones, 79% seen once; the top ten hold about 3.5%. The sample comprised peripheral blood. All receptors come from a man aged 60-69 years with acute or convalescent COVID-19.

The V gene is TRBV27, the J gene TRBJ1-4; no reliable D call. Germline V CDR1 and CDR2: MNHEY, SMNVEV (reference sequence). CDR3 length: 15 amino acids. V was trimmed by 5 bases and J by 11 bases, leaving 21 bases between them. CDR3 amino acids: CASSPHESRGGKLFF. As DNA, the CDR3 is TGTGCCAGCAGTCCCCATGAGAGCCGGGGTGGGAAACTGTTTTTT.

The chain employs TRBV30 and TRBJ2-1; TRBD2 matches 12 bases. The ends lost 7 bases at V and 4 bases at J; junction bases unmatched: 2. This CDR3 contains 13 residues. Germline CDR1 is GTSNPN and CDR2 is SVGIG (reference sequence). DNA for the CDR3: TGTGCCTTGACTAGCGGGAGTTACAATGAGCAGTTCTTC. Its translation is CALTSGSYNEQFF.